This T cell receptor (beta chain) was identified in a study of T cells after yellow fever vaccination. This clonotype was found many times. Its cognate antigen is unknown. The V gene lost 6 bases and the J gene lost 1 base, with 11 bases spanning the gap. The CDR3 loop spans 14 amino acids. Germline values: CDR1 MDHEN, CDR2 SYDVKM. Study-level results: A minor fraction of clonotypes spanned both CD4 and CD8 compartments. Repertoires sorted by FACS could include abundant clonotypes that are contaminants from the bulk population.

TCRdb reprocessed the 5' RACE reads with MiXCR, giving one entry per CDR3 protein. Of about 220,000 distinct CDR3 sequences listed, more than 3% are singletons. The origin of this receptor is a man between 18 and 35 years old who received the YFV17D yellow fever vaccine. Sequencing was performed on CD4+ T cells sorted from PBMCs, taken 10 days after the yellow fever booster vaccination. This rearrangement joins TRBV28 to TRBJ2-3; D is ambiguous. The CDR3 DNA sequence: TGTGCCAGCAGCAGACTCGACCGCACAGATACGCAGTATTTT. This codes for CASSRLDRTDTQYF.